One and the same sample provided the 22 T cell receptor beta chains below, sequenced in a study of spatial heterogeneity in lung cancer. This sample's time point: sample taken at primary tumor resection. TCRdb reanalysed the 5' RACE reads using MiXCR and keeps one entry per CDR3 protein. This table has tens of thousands of distinct CDR3 sequences, approximately 7.2% appearing once. Source: PBMCs, taken at surgery. The source is a female donor with early-stage non-small cell lung cancer.

At least ten counts were recorded for this clonotype. The chain uses TRBV15 and TRBJ1-1; tentative D call: TRBD1 (6 bases). This CDR3 spans 15 amino acids. The V gene lost 3 bases and the J gene lost 4 bases, with 15 bases spanning the gap. Germline CDR1 is LNHNV and CDR2 is YYDKDF (reference sequence). The CDR3 region has the DNA TGTGCCACCAGCAGCCGGGGGCAGGCGGGCACTGAAGCTTTCTTT. Translated: CATSSRGQAGTEAFF.

This chain uses TRBV12-5 with TRBJ1-1, with D unclear. This CDR3 spans 12 amino acids. From germline, CDR1 is LGHNT and CDR2 FRNRAP. Trimming cost V 7 bases and J 6 bases, with 12 bases left between them. CDR3 sequence (DNA): TGTGCTAGTGCCCGCCGGGGTTCTGAAGCTTTCTTT. It encodes CASARRGSEAFF.

This clonotype came up many times. V and J are TRBV6-2 or TRBV6-3 and TRBJ1-1; D ambiguous. CDR1 and CDR2 from the germline V gene are MNHEY and SVGEGT. Trimming left V 5 bases short and J 4 bases short, with 20 bases between. The CDR3 loop spans 16 amino acids. In DNA form, the CDR3 reads TGTGCCAGCAGTCAAAAAGGCGCCCCCTGGCTCACTGAAGCTTTCTTT. Translated: CASSQKGAPWLTEAFF.

This clonotype appeared many times. This chain uses TRBV2 with TRBJ1-2; D is uncertain. V was pared by 1 base and J by 1 base, with 4 bases between. Germline V gives CDR1 SNHLY, CDR2 FYNNEI. The CDR3 runs 13 residues. In nucleotides, the CDR3 is TGTGCCAGCAGTGAAGAGAGTAACTATGGCTACACCTTC. Amino acid sequence: CASSEESNYGYTF.

There are many counts of this clonotype. The chain couples TRBV5-4 to TRBJ2-1, with D possibly TRBD2 on 7 matching bases. CDR1 SGHNT and CDR2 YYREEE come from the germline V gene (reference sequence). The CDR3 extends over 17 amino acids. V was trimmed by 0 bases and J by 2 bases, leaving 15 bases between them. The chain's CDR3 is CASSLARGGGTYNEQFF. The CDR3 nucleotides read TGTGCCAGCAGCTTGGCGAGGGGAGGGGGGACCTACAATGAGCAGTTCTTC.

The chain couples TRBV2 to TRBJ2-3; TRBD2 matches at 8 bases. The CDR3 is made up of 13 amino acids. V dropped 7 bases and J dropped 4; count of bases not matched to a gene: 4. In germline, CDR1 is SNHLY, CDR2 FYNNEI. For the CDR3, the DNA is TGTGCCAGCAACCCAGCGGGAGCAGATACGCAGTATTTT. Residues: CASNPAGADTQYF.

This clonotype has a count of ten or more. The chain has TRBV12-3 or TRBV12-4 and TRBJ2-1, with 9 nucleotides matching TRBD2. Unmatched junction bases numbered 4, after V lost 6 bases and J lost 4 bases. The CDR3 loop spans 14 amino acids. CDR3 protein: CASRTSGAYNEQFF. CDR3 in DNA: TGTGCCAGCAGGACTAGCGGAGCTTACAATGAGCAGTTCTTC.

In its sample, this clonotype was seen many times. The CDR3 region has the DNA TGTGCCAGCGGAAACCGGGGCACATCGCGGCACACTGAAGCTTTCTTT. Translation gives CASGNRGTSRHTEAFF. This chain joins TRBV12-3 or TRBV12-4 and TRBJ1-1; possibly TRBD1 for D (5 bases). Trimming took off 8 bases at V and 3 bases at J, with 22 bases between the two ends. This CDR3 has 16 amino acids.

This clonotype was counted many times. J is TRBJ2-4 and V is TRBV20-1; TRBD2 matches at 7 bases. Unmatched junction bases numbered 12, after V lost 0 bases and J lost 7 bases. The CDR3 totals 16 residues. The germline CDR1 and CDR2 sequences are DFQATT and SNEGSKA (reference sequence). CDR3 protein: CSARDYPRGAGNIQYF. For the CDR3, the DNA is TGCAGTGCTAGAGATTACCCCCGGGGAGCGGGGAACATTCAGTACTTC.

This clonotype was observed many times. This CDR3 is CASSLWGDSYEQYF. As DNA, the CDR3 is TGTGCCAGCAGTTTATGGGGGGACTCCTACGAGCAGTACTTC. V and J are TRBV28 and TRBJ2-7, with D perhaps TRBD1 or TRBD2 (5 bases each). The CDR3 covers 14 residues. Germline assignment: CDR1 MDHEN and CDR2 SYDVKM. Between the trimmed V and J ends, which lost 0 bases and 0 bases, there was a span of 6 bases.

This clonotype was observed a few times. This chain uses TRBV30 with TRBJ1-4; D gene unclear. Germline values: CDR1 GTSNPN, CDR2 SVGIG (reference sequence). Trimming left V 1 base short and J 1 base short, with 10 bases between. There are 15 residues in the CDR3. DNA of the CDR3: TGTGCCTGGAGTGCTCAAGGAGGAACTAATGAAAAACTGTTTTTT. Translation gives CAWSAQGGTNEKLFF.

V is TRBV19 and J is TRBJ1-4, with D unclear. The CDR3 length is 14 residues. Germline CDR1 LNHDA, CDR2 SQIVND (reference sequence). V was trimmed by 6 bases and J by 2 bases, leaving 10 bases between them. CDR3 coding DNA: TGTGCCAGTAGCCCGACAACTACTAATGAAAAACTGTTTTTT. Translating gives CASSPTTTNEKLFF.

This chain uses TRBV6-1 with TRBJ1-5; D is unclear. The CDR3 contains 13 residues. V lost 6 bases, J lost 3 bases, and 9 bases lay in between. Germline CDR1 is MNHNS and CDR2 is SASEGT. CDR3 nucleotides: TGTGCCAGCAGGGCCAGCACCAATCAGCCCCAGCATTTT. Protein sequence: CASRASTNQPQHF.

As for this clonotype: This may stem from a read error, because a much larger clone lies one nucleotide away. V is TRBV10-3 and J is TRBJ2-3; a weak D match, TRBD2 (5 bases). The germline gives CDR1 ENHRY, CDR2 SYGVKD. The CDR3 is 15 amino acids. DNA of the CDR3: TGTGCCTTCAGTGAGACCGGGGTCTCCACAGATACGCAGTATTTT. As protein: CAFSETGVSTDTQYF.

This clonotype has a handful of counts. The chain carries TRBV5-1 and TRBJ1-6; D gene uncertain. Germline values: CDR1 SGHRS, CDR2 YFSETQ. The CDR3 runs 16 residues. The V gene lost 0 bases and the J gene lost 10 bases, with 17 bases spanning the gap. As DNA, the CDR3 is TGCGCCAGCAGCTTGGAGTCGGGAGGCTATGGATCACCCCTCCACTTT. Its translation: CASSLESGGYGSPLHF.

In its sample, this clonotype was seen once. Just one base apart from a much larger clone, this may be a read error. V and J are TRBV7-2 and TRBJ1-1; no clear D. This CDR3 contains 14 residues. CDR1 is SGHTA and CDR2 is FQGNSA in the germline V gene. V lost 1 base and J lost 4, with 10 bases in between. The CDR3 is CASSLGLRSTEAFF. The CDR3 coding sequence is TGTGCCAGCAGCTTAGGGCTGCGGAGCACTGAAGCTTTCTTT. Using reference TRBV7-2 and TRBJ1-1 for the parts outside the CDR3, the full variable domain is GAGVSQSPSNKVTEKGKDVELRCDPISGHTALYWYRQSLGQGLEFLIYFQGNSAPDKSGLPSDRFSAERTGGSVSTLTIQRTQQEDSAVYLCASSLGLRSTEAFFGQGTRLTVV.

Ten or more counts support this clonotype. Written as DNA, the CDR3 is TGTGCCAGCAGCCTGTGGGGACAGCGAACCTACGAGCAGTACTTC. It translates to CASSLWGQRTYEQYF. The chain carries TRBV14 and TRBJ2-7; 7 nucleotides align to TRBD1. CDR1 SGHDN and CDR2 FVKESK come from the germline V gene. CDR3 length: 15 amino acids. The junction had 8 bases not matched to a gene; V was cut back by 4 bases and J by 2 bases.

This clonotype was observed a handful of times. The J gene is TRBJ2-1, the V gene TRBV28; the match to TRBD2 covers 9 bases. The CDR3 has 14 amino acids. J was trimmed by 7 bases and V by 2 bases; bases with no gene match: 3. Per germline, CDR1 MDHEN and CDR2 SYDVKM. The CDR3 DNA follows: TGTGCCAGCAGTTTAAGCGGGAGGAGGAATGAGCAGTTCTTC. Residues: CASSLSGRRNEQFF.

CDR3 coding DNA: TGTGCCAGCAGTACCGTCTACGAGCAGTACTTC. This translates into CASSTVYEQYF. The V gene is TRBV2, the J gene TRBJ2-7; no reliable D call. CDR1 is SNHLY, CDR2 FYNNEI, per germline. V was trimmed by 5 bases and J by 3 bases, leaving 5 bases between them. The CDR3 has 11 residues.

The sample holds many counts of this clonotype. V usage is TRBV27 and J usage is TRBJ2-2; a possible D gene is TRBD2 (7 bases). Germline V gene lookup returns CDR1 MNHEY and CDR2 SMNVEV (reference sequence). Trimming left V 3 bases short and J 6 bases short, with 14 bases between. The CDR3 spans 15 residues. The CDR3 loop is CASSFRGTSAGELFF. CDR3 DNA: TGTGCCAGCAGTTTCAGGGGCACTAGCGCCGGGGAGCTGTTTTTT.

This clonotype has more than one count but fewer than ten. V is TRBV7-8 and J is TRBJ2-1; D is undetermined. The CDR3 runs to 17 residues. The germline V gene has CDR1 SGHVS and CDR2 FQNEAQ. Between the trimmed V and J ends, which lost 1 base and 7 bases, there was a span of 20 bases. The CDR3 reads CASSLVVRPTRGNEQFF. CDR3 bases: TGTGCCAGCAGCTTAGTTGTGCGGCCCACAAGAGGAAATGAGCAGTTCTTC.

This clonotype was picked up a small number of times. This chain links TRBV4-3 with TRBJ1-1; D may be TRBD1 (5 bases). V lost 4 bases and J 1 base, leaving 13 bases between the germline ends. CDR1 and CDR2 from the germline V gene are LGHNA and YSLEER. The CDR3 runs to 15 residues. The DNA for the CDR3 is TGCGCCAGCAGCCCTTCTCCGACAGAGAACACTGAAGCTTTCTTT. This encodes CASSPSPTENTEAFF.